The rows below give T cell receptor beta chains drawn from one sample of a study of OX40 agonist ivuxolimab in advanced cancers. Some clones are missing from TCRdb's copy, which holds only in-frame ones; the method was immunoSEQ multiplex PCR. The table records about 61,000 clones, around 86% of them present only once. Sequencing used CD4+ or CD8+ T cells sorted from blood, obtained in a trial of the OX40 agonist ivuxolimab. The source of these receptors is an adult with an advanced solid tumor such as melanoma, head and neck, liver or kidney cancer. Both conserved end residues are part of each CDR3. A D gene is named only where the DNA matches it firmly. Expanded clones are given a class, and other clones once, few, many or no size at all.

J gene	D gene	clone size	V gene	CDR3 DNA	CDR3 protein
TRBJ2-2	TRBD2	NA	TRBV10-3	TGTGCCATCAGTGGAAGCGGGGGCTCCGGGGAGCTGTTTTTT	CAISGSGGSGELFF
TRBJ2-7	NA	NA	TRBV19	TGTGCCAGTAGTCTCGCCGGGGCAGGGTCCACGAACGAGCAGTACTTC	CASSLAGAGSTNEQYF
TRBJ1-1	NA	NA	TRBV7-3	TGTGCCAGCAGCTTAATGACCACGTCCACTGAAGCTTTCTTT	CASSLMTTSTEAFF
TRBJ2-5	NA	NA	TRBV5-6	TGTGCCAGCAGCTTGGGTGTTCAAGAGACCCAGTACTTC	CASSLGVQETQYF
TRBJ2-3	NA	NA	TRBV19	TGTGCCAGTAGTATCCAGGGCTCTGTCACAGATACGCAGTATTTT	CASSIQGSVTDTQYF
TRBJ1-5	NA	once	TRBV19	TGTGCCAGTAGTATGGTCTTGGGCGAAGAGCAGCCCCAGCATTTT	CASSMVLGEEQPQHF
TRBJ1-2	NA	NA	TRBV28	TGTGCCAGCAGTGCGGGGACCCCTCACTATGGCTACACCTTC	CASSAGTPHYGYTF
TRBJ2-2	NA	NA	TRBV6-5	TGTGCCAGCAGTCACCGGCCAGACACCGGGGAGCTGTTTTTT	CASSHRPDTGELFF
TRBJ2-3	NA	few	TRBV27	TGTGCCAGCAGGCCGGGATTTAGCGGCACAGATACGCAGTATTTT	CASRPGFSGTDTQYF
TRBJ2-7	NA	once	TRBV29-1	TGCAGCGCCGGGGACCTAGACTACGAGCAGTACTTC	CSAGDLDYEQYF
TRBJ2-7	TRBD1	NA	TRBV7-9	TGTGCCAGCAGCTTACCGCAGGGGGACTACGAGCAGTACTTC	CASSLPQGDYEQYF
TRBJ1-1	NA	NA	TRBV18	TGTGCCAGCTCACCCTCTCCGAACACTGAAGCTTTCTTT	CASSPSPNTEAFF
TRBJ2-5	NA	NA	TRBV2	TGTGCCAGCAGTGGGGGCGTTAAAGAGACCCAGTACTTC	CASSGGVKETQYF
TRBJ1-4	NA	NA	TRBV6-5	TGTGCCAGCAGCCCGTCTGGGGGCCGGAAGGGGGAACTGTTTTTT	CASSPSGGRKGELFF
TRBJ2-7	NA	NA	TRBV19	TGTGCCAGTAGTTCCACAGGATCCTCCTACGAGCAGTACTTC	CASSSTGSSYEQYF
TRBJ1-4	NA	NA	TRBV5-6	TGTGCCAGCAGCTACTTGGGCCCCGGGACGGAGGAAAAACTGTTTTTT	CASSYLGPGTEEKLFF
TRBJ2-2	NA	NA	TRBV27	TGTGCCAGCAGTCGACAAACAGGGTACACCGGGGAGCTGTTTTTT	CASSRQTGYTGELFF
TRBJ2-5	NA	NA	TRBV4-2	TGTGCCAGCAGCCCAAGCACGAGGCAGGGGGGGGAGACCCAGTACTTC	CASSPSTRQGGETQYF
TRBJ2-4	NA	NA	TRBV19	TGTGCCAGTAGTACAACCCCCCCTGGGAACATTCAGTACTTC	CASSTTPPGNIQYF
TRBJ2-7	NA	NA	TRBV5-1	TGCGCCAGCAGCTTGGCCAGTGATTCCTACGAGCAGTACTTC	CASSLASDSYEQYF
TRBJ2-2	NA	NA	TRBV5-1	TGCGCCAGCGCCACTACAACTAACACCGGGGAGCTGTTTTTT	CASATTTNTGELFF
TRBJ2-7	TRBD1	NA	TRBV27	TGTGCCAGCAGTCGTCAGGGGGCCTTCTTCTACGAGCAGTACTTC	CASSRQGAFFYEQYF
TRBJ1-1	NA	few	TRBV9	TGTGCCAGCAGCCTCCAGAGGAACACTGAAGCTTTCTTT	CASSLQRNTEAFF
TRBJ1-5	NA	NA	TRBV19	TGTGCCAGTAGTATTTTGGGCAGGGAGAATCAGCCCCAGCATTTT	CASSILGRENQPQHF
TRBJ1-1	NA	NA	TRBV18	TGTGCCAGCTCACCAAGGGACGAAGAAGCTTTCTTT	CASSPRDEEAFF
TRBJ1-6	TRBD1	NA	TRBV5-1	TGCGCCAGCAGCGAGGGACAGGGGTATCTGCTCCTCCACTTT	CASSEGQGYLLLHF
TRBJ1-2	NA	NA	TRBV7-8	TGTGCCAGCAGCTTTTCCCCCGACAACTATGGCTACACCTTC	CASSFSPDNYGYTF
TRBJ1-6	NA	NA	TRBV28	TGTGCCAGCATCTCGGAGGGGCGCTATAATTCACCCCTCCACTTT	CASISEGRYNSPLHF
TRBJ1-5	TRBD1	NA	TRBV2	TGTGCCAGCAGTGTAGGAGGGGGCTTCAATCAGCCCCAGCATTTT	CASSVGGGFNQPQHF
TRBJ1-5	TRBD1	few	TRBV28	TGTGCCAGCAGGTCAGGGGGCGCAGGTCAGCCCCAGCATTTT	CASRSGGAGQPQHF
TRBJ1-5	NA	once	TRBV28	TGTGCCAGCAGTATCCTAGGGGGAGACCAGCCCCAGCATTTT	CASSILGGDQPQHF
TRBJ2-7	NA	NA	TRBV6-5	TGTGCCAGCAGCCGAAGGGGGGATCCCTCCTACGAGCAGTACTTC	CASSRRGDPSYEQYF
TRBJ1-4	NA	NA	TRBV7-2	TGTGCCAGCAGCTTGGGGGTGGCTAATGAAAAACTGTTTTTT	CASSLGVANEKLFF
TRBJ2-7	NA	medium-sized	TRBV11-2	TGTGCCAGCAGCTTAGACGCCGAGCAGTACTTC	CASSLDAEQYF
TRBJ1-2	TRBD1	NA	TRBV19	TGTGCCAGTGACCGGGGACAGGGGCCAGGAACGCTATATGGCTACACCTTC	CASDRGQGPGTLYGYTF
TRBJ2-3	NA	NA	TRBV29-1	TGCAGCGTTGAGAGTCAGGGGCGCACAGATACGCAGTATTTT	CSVESQGRTDTQYF
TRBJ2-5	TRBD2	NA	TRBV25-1	TGTGCCAGCCTTAATCTAGCGGGGGAGACCCAGTACTTC	CASLNLAGETQYF
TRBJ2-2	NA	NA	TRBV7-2	TGTGCCAGCAGCCCGAGGGGGTCTGGGGAGCTGTTTTTT	CASSPRGSGELFF
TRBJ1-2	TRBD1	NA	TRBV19	TGTGCCAGTAGTCCCGAACCGGGACAGCTCTATGGCTACACCTTC	CASSPEPGQLYGYTF
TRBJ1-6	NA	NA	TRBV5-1	TGCGCCAGCAGCTCCGCCGGGGGCCATAATTCACCCCTCCACTTT	CASSSAGGHNSPLHF
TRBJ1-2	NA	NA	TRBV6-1	TGTGCCAGCAGTGAGTGGGGGATTAACTATGGCTACACCTTC	CASSEWGINYGYTF
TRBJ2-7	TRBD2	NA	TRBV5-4	TGTGCCAGCAGCTTGGTCGGGGGGAACTACGAGCAGTACTTC	CASSLVGGNYEQYF
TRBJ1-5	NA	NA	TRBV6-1	TGTGCCAGCAGTGAAGCGCCCCCGGTAGCTGATAGCAATCAGCCCCAGCATTTT	CASSEAPPVADSNQPQHF
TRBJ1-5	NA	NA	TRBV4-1	TGCGCCAGCAGCCAAGATGTGGTAGGTCGTCAGCCCCAGCATTTT	CASSQDVVGRQPQHF
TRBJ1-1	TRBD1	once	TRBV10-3	TGTGCCATCAGGACCGGGACAGGGGAGGACACTGAAGCTTTCTTT	CAIRTGTGEDTEAFF
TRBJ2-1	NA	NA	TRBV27	TGTGCCAGCAGTTTTGGGGGTAGCCGGCGTGAGCAGTTCTTC	CASSFGGSRREQFF
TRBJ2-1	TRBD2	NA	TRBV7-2	TGTGCCAGCAGCTTAGACGGGACTAGCGGCTACAATGAGCAGTTCTTC	CASSLDGTSGYNEQFF
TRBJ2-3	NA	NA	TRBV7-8	TGTGCCAGCAGCCCGCGGGGACCCTCTAGCACAGATACGCAGTATTTT	CASSPRGPSSTDTQYF
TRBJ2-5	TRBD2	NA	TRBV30	TGTGCCTGGAGTCCCCAGCGGGGGCGCCTTGGGACCCAGTACTTC	CAWSPQRGRLGTQYF
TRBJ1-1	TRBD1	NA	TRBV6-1	TGTGCCAGCAGTGGACAGGGTTACACTGAAGCTTTCTTT	CASSGQGYTEAFF
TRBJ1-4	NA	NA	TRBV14	TGTGCCAGCAGCCAAGGGTCGAACCGGGGAAAACTGTTTTTT	CASSQGSNRGKLFF
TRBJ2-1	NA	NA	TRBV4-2	TGTGCCAGCAGCCAGAGCAATGAGCAGTTCTTC	CASSQSNEQFF
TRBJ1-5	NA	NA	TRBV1	TGCACCAGCAGCCAAGAGGTTTGGAGGGAAGCCAATCAGCCCCAGCATTTT	CTSSQEVWREANQPQHF